The subject of this entry is one T cell receptor (beta chain). This entry is derived from a study of graft-versus-host responses after intestinal transplantation. Study summary: Transplants given to recipients were multivisceral, liver-intestinal, or isolated intestinal. Every one of the recipients received anti-thymocyte globulin induction and afterwards took tacrolimus and steroids for 3 to 4 years.

Sequencing was performed with immunoSEQ multiplex PCR; in TCRdb, only in-frame clones are kept and a portion is missing. The sample lists approximately 70,000 clones, around nine tenths seen once, with 6.5% to 8% in the top ten. The specimen comprised bone marrow, sampled 734 days after intestinal transplantation. The sequence derives from a human patient who received an intestinal transplant, so some T cells may come from the graft donor.

The CDR3 bases are TGTGCCATCAACTCCTTGGGGGAAGAGACCCAGTACTTC. Translated, it gives CAINSLGEETQYF. V is TRBV10-3 and J is TRBJ2-5, with D perhaps TRBD1 or TRBD2 (5 bases each). CDR3 length: 13 amino acids. The germline V gene has CDR1 ENHRY and CDR2 SYGVKD. Trimming removed 7 bases from V and 3 bases from J, with 12 bases in between.